A single sample is the source of the 8 T cell receptor beta chains below, sequenced in a study of cytomegalovirus exposure and HLA in healthy donors. The PCR employed 60 Vbeta primers together with 13 Jbeta primers. Sequencing was performed with immunoSEQ multiplex PCR; in TCRdb, only in-frame clones are kept and a portion is missing. Here the sample spans about 150,000 clones, around 84% being singletons. Sequenced: PBMCs. Source of these receptors: a boy between 2 and 10 years old in good health and CMV-seronegative.

This chain connects TRBV5-6 to TRBJ1-2, with TRBD1 as a possible D gene (6 bases). Germline values: CDR1 SGHDT, CDR2 YYEEEE. The CDR3 spans 14 residues. Trimming left V 1 base short and J 10 bases short, with 17 bases between. This CDR3 is CASSLPGGAGVYTF. As DNA, the CDR3 is TGTGCCAGCAGCTTGCCGGGGGGCGCAGGCGTCTACACCTTC. Full variable domain (outside the CDR3, taken from reference TRBV5-6 and TRBJ1-2): DAGVTQSPTHLIKTRGQQVTLRCSPKSGHDTVSWYQQALGQGPQFIFQYYEEEERQRGNFPDRFSGHQFPNYSSELNVNALLLGDSALYLCASSLPGGAGVYTFGSGTRLTVV.

The chain recombines TRBV2 with TRBJ2-5; possibly TRBD1 for D (5 bases). CDR1 is SNHLY, CDR2 FYNNEI, per germline. V lost 2 bases and J lost 5, with 30 bases in between. The CDR3 runs to 20 residues. The CDR3 bases are TGTGCCAGCAGTGAACCAGGGCCCTTCCTATACCTGGGTCCGGTCGAGACCCAGTACTTC. Residues: CASSEPGPFLYLGPVETQYF.

This chain links TRBV28 with TRBJ1-1, with D perhaps TRBD1 (6 bases). V was shortened by 6 bases and J by 1 base, with 21 bases between the two germline ends. This CDR3 spans 17 amino acids. The V gene's germline CDR1 is MDHEN and CDR2 SYDVKM. The CDR3 region has the DNA TGTGCCAGCAGCACCCTAGGGGGGGAGGTTTGGAACACTGAAGCTTTCTTT. It translates to CASSTLGGEVWNTEAFF.

This clone was found once. This chain uses TRBV27 with TRBJ2-3, with D perhaps matching TRBD2 (6 bases). CDR1 MNHEY and CDR2 SMNVEV come from the germline V gene (reference sequence). V was shortened by 3 bases and J by 5 bases, with 18 bases between the two germline ends. This CDR3 has 16 amino acids. This CDR3 reads CASSFIPREQGDTQYF. DNA of the CDR3: TGTGCCAGCAGTTTCATCCCTCGGGAGCAGGGAGATACGCAGTATTTT.

J is TRBJ1-1 and V is TRBV5-1, with 11 bases that match TRBD1. The germline gives CDR1 SGHRS, CDR2 YFSETQ. V was pared by 3 bases and J by 5 bases, with 6 bases of the junction left unmatched. CDR3 size: 15 residues. CDR3 nucleotide sequence: TGCGCCAGCAGCTCCGGACAGGGGGCTTTTACTGAAGCTTTCTTT. This codes for CASSSGQGAFTEAFF.

This chain connects TRBV20-1 to TRBJ1-2; tentatively, D is TRBD1 (5 bases). Germline CDR1 and CDR2: DFQATT and SNEGSKA (reference sequence). V was trimmed by 7 bases and J by 7 bases, leaving 13 bases between them. CDR3 length equals 11 residues. The CDR3 protein is CSGLGGGGYTF. DNA of the CDR3: TGCAGTGGGCTTGGGGGGGGTGGCTACACCTTC.

The chain joins TRBV21-1 to TRBJ1-1; TRBD1 was called by the table and not checked on the DNA. TRBV21-1 is a pseudogene. The CDR3 runs to 13 residues. The CDR3 spells CATRQPSNTEAFF. The CDR3 nucleotides read TGTGCCACCCGACAGCCTTCAAACACTGAAGCTTTCTTT.

V gene TRBV10-1 combines with J gene TRBJ1-2; D not resolved. Trimming stripped 3 bases from V and 6 bases from J, with 5 bases between. The CDR3 covers 11 residues. Germline assignment: CDR1 WNHNN and CDR2 SYGVQD (reference sequence). The CDR3 reads CASSDLDGYTF. The CDR3 DNA reads as TGCGCCAGCAGTGATCTAGATGGCTACACCTTC.